This paragraph covers one T cell receptor (beta chain) sequence. These data come from a study of blood T cell repertoires in COVID-19. As for the study in general: Material from acute and convalescent COVID-19 was sourced from the United States, Italy and Spain. T cells, B-cell-depleted T cells, or PBMCs supplied cDNA or gDNA.

Authors' data handling: Amplifying reference gene primers gave estimates of nucleated cell counts. The table came from immunoSEQ multiplex PCR; TCRdb's copy has only in-frame clones and leaves some out. V and J calls and clone size follow that table, whereas D and trimming were derived from the DNA. This sample carries some 120,000 clones, about nine tenths of them seen once, and the ten largest clones take roughly 5%. This CDR3 spans 13 amino acids. Trimming took off 0 bases at V and 6 bases at J, with 9 bases between the two ends. The germline V gene has CDR1 LGHDT and CDR2 YNNKEL (reference sequence).

The clonotype originates from a man in his 60s with COVID-19, enrolled during active disease. Sequencing was done on a sample of peripheral blood. The V and J genes are TRBV3-1 (or the pseudogene TRBV3-2) and TRBJ2-7; possible D gene TRBD1, 6 bases. The CDR3 reads CASSQDRGGEQYF. The DNA of the CDR3 is TGTGCCAGCAGCCAAGACAGGGGTGGCGAGCAGTACTTC.